One T cell receptor beta chain is described in this entry. The clone's antigen remains unknown. Nothing much larger sits one base from this clone, and base qualities are not available. V and J are trimmed by 6 bases and 5 bases, and the gene matches miss 10 bases of the junction. Reading from cysteine to phenylalanine, the CDR3 counts 15 amino acids. Only CDR3 DNA remains: 45 bases, in frame from the first base. CDR1 and CDR2, per the germline V gene (reference sequence), are LNHDA and SQIVND. Systemically healthy Caucasian individuals from Russia, some 40 in total and aged about 6 to 90 years, were included as donors. Each donor gave approximately 9.3 milliliters of peripheral blood, collected into EDTA-treated Vacutainer tubes. Ficoll-Paque density-gradient centrifugation was used to isolate PBMCs, with at least 6 million per sample. Total RNA was extracted from PBMCs with Trizol reagent, with at least 6 micrograms obtained per sample. Naive CD45RAhigh/CD27high T cell percentages were measured by flow cytometry on a PBMC aliquot from every donor.

This sample is part of a study of blood T cells in healthy people across ages (dated by TCRdb to 2015 to 2017). For the study in its entirety: In model experiments, template switching captured about one uniquely barcoded TCR beta cDNA molecule for every two T cells. To track age-related changes in TCR beta repertoire diversity, the study relied on deep sequencing normalized with unique cDNA molecular identifiers. The donors were split into four age groups: young (average around 15 years), middle-aged (about 40), aged (approximately 59) and long-lived (82). Donors of different ages were randomly distributed across sequencing lanes to avoid experimental bias. Two additional independent replicas of 1 million unique cDNA reads from the same blood draw were analyzed for two donors (one aged 18 to 30 and one aged 80 or older). The study at large found these results: The long-lived group showed more naive CD4+ T cells, fewer expanded clones and increased TCR diversity than the aged group, suggesting age selection. Observed TCR beta diversity per million T cells fell roughly linearly with age, and a significant reduction was already apparent by age about 38. Since profiling was done on bulk unsorted PBMCs, naive and antigen-experienced compartments could not be conclusively compared. Because the CMV infection status of the donors was unknown, age-related changes in expanded clonotypes may potentially have been confounded. Observed TCR beta diversity correlated strongly with the percentage of naive T cells measured by flow cytometry. Estimates of total diversity based on one million sequenced T cells were regarded as lower bounds and as underestimates.

Receptor libraries were prepared by 5' RACE. TCRdb records Illumina HiSeq 2500 as the sequencer. A second PCR of roughly 6 to 12 cycles was run with a J-beta primer mix and a sample-barcoded 5' primer. A unique molecular identifier was introduced onto each TCR beta cDNA molecule by a template-switch 5' adaptor carrying 12 random nucleotides. Each sample yielded at least 3 million CDR3-containing paired-end reads. First-strand cDNA was synthesized from all RNA with the Mint cDNA synthesis kit, primed by a TRBC-specific oligonucleotide. Following uracil-DNA glycosylase treatment, a first 18-cycle PCR with universal primers M1SS and BC2_uni_R was performed on all cDNA. The source study handled its data this way. Normalization of each sample was performed by random selection of 1 million high-quality reads, each carrying a distinct molecular identifier. Reads sharing molecular identifiers were discarded rather than binned into consensus sequences. MiTCR, set to a Q25 quality threshold and the strictest error-elimination algorithm, was used for CDR3 identification, clonotype clustering and error correction. Lower-bound total TCR beta diversity was estimated with a nonparametric unseen species model using Euler transformation. The raw public data were reprocessed by TCRdb itself: fastp quality trimming at Q25, MiXCR clonotype calling, in-frame beta chains only. Each CDR3 protein appears once, grouped with its most common genes and DNA. The V and J calls reflect TCRdb's pipeline rather than the authors' work. This sample has hundreds of thousands of distinct CDR3 sequences in its table, and approximately 44% of those were observed once. The ten largest make up about a fifth of the sample.

The sample comprised blood. The rearrangement combines TRBV19 with TRBJ2-1, with 7 central nucleotides matching TRBD2. This clonotype originated in a man between 60 and 70 years old in good health. The CDR3 loop reads CASRGPSGQNNEQFF. At the DNA level, the sequence is TGTGCCAGTAGAGGCCCTAGCGGCCAAAACAATGAGCAGTTCTTC.